Shown below are 2 T cell receptor beta chains from a single sample sequenced in a study of OX40 agonist ivuxolimab in advanced cancers. Libraries were made using the immunoSEQ multiplex PCR assay. TCRdb carries this immuneACCESS record with in-frame sequences only. Its versions omit some clonotypes, under half of them owing to an unresolved V gene in the studies checked, with the rest unexplained. Here the sample has roughly 26,000 clones; roughly 90% occur a single time. The top ten constitute roughly 22% of the sample. The specimen was CD4+ or CD8+ T cells sorted from blood, collected in a trial of the OX40 agonist ivuxolimab. The receptor source for this set is an adult with an advanced solid tumor such as melanoma, head and neck, liver or kidney cancer.

The chain joins TRBV28 to TRBJ2-7; 8 bases fit TRBD2. With V trimmed by 3 bases and J by 0 bases, 7 bases remained unmatched. The CDR3 has 16 amino acids. The germline CDR1 and CDR2 sequences are MDHEN and SYDVKM. The CDR3 region has the DNA TGTGCCAGCAGTTTCACTAGCGGCCAGCCCTCCTACGAGCAGTACTTC. It translates to CASSFTSGQPSYEQYF.

J is TRBJ2-7 and V is TRBV11-2; 14 bases align to TRBD2. This CDR3 contains 19 residues. J lost 2 bases, V lost 2 bases, and 11 bases had no gene match. The germline gives CDR1 SGHAT, CDR2 FQNNGV. The CDR3 nucleotides read TGTGCCAGCAGCTTAAAAGGCGGACTAGCGGGAGGATACCCCTACGAGCAGTACTTC. This translates into CASSLKGGLAGGYPYEQYF.